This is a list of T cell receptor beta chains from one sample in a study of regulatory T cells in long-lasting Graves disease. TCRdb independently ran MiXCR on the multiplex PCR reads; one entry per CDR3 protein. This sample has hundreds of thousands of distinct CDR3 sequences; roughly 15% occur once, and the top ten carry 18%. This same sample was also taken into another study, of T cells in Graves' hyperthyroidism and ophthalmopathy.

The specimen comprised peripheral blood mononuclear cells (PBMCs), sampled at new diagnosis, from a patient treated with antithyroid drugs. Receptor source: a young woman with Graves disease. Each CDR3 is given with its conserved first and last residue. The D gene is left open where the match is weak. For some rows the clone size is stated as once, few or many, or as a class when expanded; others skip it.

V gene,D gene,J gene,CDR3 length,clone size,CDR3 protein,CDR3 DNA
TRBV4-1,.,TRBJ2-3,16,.,CASSQAKRDTAGTQYF,TGCGCCAGCAGCCAAGCTAAACGGGATACGGCAGGTACGCAGTATTTT
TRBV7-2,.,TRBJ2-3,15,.,CASLYIGGVTDTQYF,TGTGCCAGCCTCTATATAGGGGGGGTCACAGATACGCAGTATTTT
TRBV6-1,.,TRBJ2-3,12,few,CASSPLGVTQYF,TGTGCCAGCAGTCCCCTCGGAGTTACGCAGTATTTT
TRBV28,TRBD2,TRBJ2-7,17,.,CASSRPGLLILSYEQYF,TGTGCCAGCAGTCGACCGGGACTACTAATTCTATCCTACGAGCAGTACTTC
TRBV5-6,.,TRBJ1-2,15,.,CASSLYGVGRDGYTF,TGTGCCAGCAGCCTATACGGCGTGGGGCGTGATGGCTACACCTTC
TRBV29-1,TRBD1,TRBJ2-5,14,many,CSAQGTGFWETQYF,TGCAGCGCGCAAGGGACAGGGTTTTGGGAGACCCAGTACTTC
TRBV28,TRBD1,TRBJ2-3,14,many,CASSSGQLKDTQYF,TGTGCCAGCAGCTCGGGACAGCTAAAAGATACGCAGTATTTT
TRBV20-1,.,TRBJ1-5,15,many,CSAPPPRSSNQPQHF,TGCAGTGCTCCACCACCGCGGAGTAGCAATCAGCCCCAGCATTTT
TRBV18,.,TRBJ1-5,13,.,CASSETGNQPQHF,TGTGCCAGCTCAGAAACAGGGAATCAGCCCCAGCATTTT
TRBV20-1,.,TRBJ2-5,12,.,CSATGTRETQYF,TGCAGTGCTACAGGGACAAGGGAGACCCAGTACTTC
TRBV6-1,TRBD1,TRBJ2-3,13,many,CASGTGSTDTQYF,TGTGCCAGCGGGACAGGGAGCACAGATACGCAGTATTTT
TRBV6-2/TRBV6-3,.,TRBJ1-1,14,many,CASSGGRTAAEAFF,TGTGCCAGCAGTGGAGGACGGACTGCGGCTGAAGCTTTCTTT
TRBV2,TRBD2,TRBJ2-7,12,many,CAGLASPYEQYF,TGTGCCGGACTAGCGTCTCCCTACGAGCAGTACTTC
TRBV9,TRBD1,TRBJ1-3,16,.,CASSVGTGGSGNTIYF,TGTGCCAGCAGCGTTGGAACAGGGGGCTCTGGAAACACCATATATTTT
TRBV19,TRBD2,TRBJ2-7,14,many,CASGKLAGAYEQYF,TGTGCCAGTGGAAAACTAGCGGGAGCCTACGAGCAGTACTTC
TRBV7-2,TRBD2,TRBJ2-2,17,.,CASIEGGGRASTGELFF,TGTGCCAGCATTGAGGGAGGCGGGAGGGCCTCCACCGGGGAGCTGTTTTTT
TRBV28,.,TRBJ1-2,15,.,CASSLYGGPNYGYTF,TGTGCCAGCAGTTTATACGGGGGGCCGAACTATGGCTACACCTTC
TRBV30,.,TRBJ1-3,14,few,CAWEGGLSPNTIYF,TGTGCCTGGGAGGGGGGACTCTCTCCCAACACCATATATTTT
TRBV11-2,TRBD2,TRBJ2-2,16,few,CATAHSGRANTGELFF,TGTGCCACCGCTCATAGCGGGAGAGCGAACACCGGGGAGCTGTTTTTT
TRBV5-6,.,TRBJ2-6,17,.,CASSLGGIISGANVLTF,TGTGCCAGCAGCTTGGGGGGCATTATCTCTGGGGCCAACGTCCTGACTTTC
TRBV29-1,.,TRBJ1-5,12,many,CSVKDSNQPQHF,TGCAGCGTTAAGGATAGCAATCAGCCCCAGCATTTT
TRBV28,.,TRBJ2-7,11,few,CASSFLREQYF,TGTGCCAGCAGTTTTCTTCGCGAGCAGTACTTC
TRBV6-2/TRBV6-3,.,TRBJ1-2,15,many,CASSDMGTLYYGYTF,TGTGCCAGCAGTGATATGGGAACGTTATACTATGGCTACACCTTC
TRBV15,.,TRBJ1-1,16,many,CATSSPVAVKSPEAFF,TGTGCCACCAGCAGTCCCGTGGCGGTGAAATCCCCTGAAGCTTTCTTT
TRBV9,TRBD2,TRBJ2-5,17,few,CASSVAAGGRTGETQYF,TGTGCCAGCAGCGTAGCTGCGGGAGGCCGAACGGGGGAGACCCAGTACTTC
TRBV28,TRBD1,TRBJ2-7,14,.,CASKSWDRGDEQYF,TGTGCCAGCAAAAGCTGGGACAGGGGGGACGAGCAGTACTTC
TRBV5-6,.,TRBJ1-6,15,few,CASNDPRGRDSPLHF,TGTGCCAGCAACGATCCACGGGGCAGAGATTCACCCCTCCACTTT
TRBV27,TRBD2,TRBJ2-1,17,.,CASSLAASGAPYNEQFF,TGTGCCAGCAGTTTAGCGGCTAGCGGGGCCCCCTACAATGAGCAGTTCTTC
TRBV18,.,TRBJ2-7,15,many,CASSASRGGLYEQYF,TGTGCCAGCTCAGCTTCCAGGGGAGGCCTCTACGAGCAGTACTTC
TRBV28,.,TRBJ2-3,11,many,CASSIDHTQYF,TGTGCCAGCAGTATCGACCATACGCAGTATTTT
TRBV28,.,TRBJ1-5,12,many,CASSLGGQPQHF,TGTGCCAGCAGTTTGGGTGGTCAGCCCCAGCATTTT